This T cell receptor (beta chain) was captured in a study of T cell changes during pregnancy in multiple sclerosis. Using immunoSEQ multiplex PCR, the repertoire was profiled, and TCRdb retains in-frame clones only, with some absent. The sample records 30,000 to 45,000 clones, 90% being singletons. Germline V gene lookup returns CDR1 SEHNR and CDR2 FQNEAQ (reference sequence). The CDR3 runs 16 residues. Trimming removed 6 bases at V and 0 bases at J, with 15 bases between. The input for sequencing was CD4+ T cells from peripheral blood mononuclear cells, taken in the third trimester of pregnancy. The clonotype was recovered from a female donor with multiple sclerosis, enrolled in a pregnancy study. The chain employs TRBV7-9 and TRBJ1-5; D perhaps matches TRBD1 (6 bases). The CDR3 loop is CASSRGTPYSNQPQHF. The CDR3, as DNA: TGTGCCAGCAGTAGGGGGACACCGTATAGCAATCAGCCCCAGCATTTT.